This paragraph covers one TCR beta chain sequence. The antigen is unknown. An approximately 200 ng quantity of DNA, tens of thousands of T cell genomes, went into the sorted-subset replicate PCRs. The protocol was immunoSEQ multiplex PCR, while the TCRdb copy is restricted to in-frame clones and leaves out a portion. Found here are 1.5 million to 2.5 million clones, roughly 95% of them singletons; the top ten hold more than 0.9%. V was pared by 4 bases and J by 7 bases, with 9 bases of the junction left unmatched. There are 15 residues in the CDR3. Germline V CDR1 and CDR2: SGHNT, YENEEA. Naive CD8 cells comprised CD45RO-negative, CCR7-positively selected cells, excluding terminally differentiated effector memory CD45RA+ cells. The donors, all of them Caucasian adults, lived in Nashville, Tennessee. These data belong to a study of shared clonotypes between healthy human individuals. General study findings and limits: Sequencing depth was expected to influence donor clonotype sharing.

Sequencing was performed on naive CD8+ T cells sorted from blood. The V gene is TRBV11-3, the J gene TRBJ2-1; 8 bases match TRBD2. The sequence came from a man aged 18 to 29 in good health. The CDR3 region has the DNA TGTGCCAGCAGCTCCACTAGCGGATTAAATAATGAGCAGTTCTTC. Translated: CASSSTSGLNNEQFF.